Below, 8 T cell receptor beta chains from the same sample are listed, as sequenced in a study of blood T cell repertoires in COVID-19. The table came from immunoSEQ multiplex PCR; TCRdb's copy has only in-frame clones and leaves some out. Seen here are 180,000 or so clones, approximately 85% observed once, and the top ten hold roughly 6%. The sequenced sample was PBMCs or T cells enriched from blood (not recorded which). The receptors were gathered from a man aged 40-49 years who had recovered from COVID-19.

V and J are TRBV7-3 and TRBJ1-2; 10 nucleotides match TRBD1. CDR1 and CDR2 (germline): SGHTA, FQGTGA. The CDR3 spans 14 residues. Trimming took 4 bases from V and 12 from J; bases not matched to a gene: 11. CDR3 loop: CASSSSTGGTSHTF. Here the CDR3 DNA reads TGTGCCAGCAGCTCCTCGACAGGGGGCACAAGCCACACCTTC.

The chain links TRBV29-1 to TRBJ2-7; D unclear. V was clipped by 1 base and J by 5 bases, with 9 bases between them. The germline CDR1 and CDR2 sequences are SQVTM and ANQGSEA. The CDR3 is 12 amino acids. For the CDR3, the DNA is TGCAGCGTTGAAGCCGGTGGGCACGAGCAGTACTTC. Its protein product is CSVEAGGHEQYF.

V is TRBV30 and J is TRBJ1-6; TRBD1 matches 8 bases. The CDR3 totals 12 residues. The germline CDR1 and CDR2 sequences are GTSNPN and SVGIG (reference sequence). V shed 3 bases, J shed 17 bases, and the junction held 9 bases outside the gene matches. The DNA of the CDR3 is TGTGCCTGGAGCCAATCTCAGGGGGCTGTCCACTTT. Translated, it gives CAWSQSQGAVHF.

The chain links TRBV29-1 to TRBJ1-3; 7 nucleotides align to TRBD1. V shed 4 bases and J 9 bases; nucleotides not matched to a gene: 6. The germline V gene has CDR1 SQVTM and CDR2 ANQGSEA. The CDR3 covers 12 residues. The CDR3 DNA reads as TGCAGCGTTGTCCAGGGGGACGGCACCATATATTTT. It is translated as CSVVQGDGTIYF.

This clone has just one count. The chain has TRBV2 and TRBJ1-4; D is perhaps TRBD1 (5 bases). The CDR3 is 17 amino acids. V lost 11 bases and J lost 0, with 22 bases in between. Germline V CDR1 and CDR2: SNHLY, FYNNEI. CDR3 protein: CAALPTALIATNEKLFF. The DNA for the CDR3 is TGTGCCGCCCTCCCGACAGCCCTAATTGCAACTAATGAAAAACTGTTTTTT.

This rearrangement joins TRBV19 to TRBJ1-2; 7 bases agree with TRBD1. CDR3 length equals 18 residues. In germline, CDR1 is LNHDA, CDR2 SQIVND (reference sequence). V dropped 4 bases and J dropped 4; count of bases not matched to a gene: 18. CDR3 protein: CASSKTVRQGESFYGYTF. The CDR3 DNA reads TGTGCCAGTAGTAAGACCGTCCGACAGGGTGAGAGTTTCTATGGCTACACCTTC. Variable domain in full (rest from reference TRBV19 and TRBJ1-2): DGGITQSPKYLFRKEGQNVTLSCEQNLNHDAMYWYRQDPGQGLRLIYYSQIVNDFQKGDIAEGYSVSREKKESFPLTVTSAQKNPTAFYLCASSKTVRQGESFYGYTFGSGTRLTVV.

J is TRBJ1-1 and V is TRBV11-3; the D is unclear. The CDR3 has 14 residues. Germline lookup yields CDR1 SGHNT and CDR2 YENEEA. V gave up 7 bases and J gave up 2 bases, with 14 bases separating them. CDR3 in DNA: TGTGCCAGCAACAAGGGAGGAGACAACACTGAAGCTTTCTTT. Its translation: CASNKGGDNTEAFF. The complete variable domain, with remaining parts taken from reference TRBV11-3 and TRBJ1-1, reads EAGVVQSPRYKIIEKKQPVAFWCNPISGHNTLYWYLQNLGQGPELLIRYENEEAVDDSQLPKDRFSAERLKGVDSTLKIQPAELGDSAVYLCASNKGGDNTEAFFGQGTRLTVV.

The rearrangement joins TRBV19 to TRBJ2-5; 11 bases agree with TRBD2. This CDR3 region has 17 residues. Germline V CDR1 and CDR2: LNHDA, SQIVND (reference sequence). The V gene end was trimmed by 2 bases and the J gene end by 2 bases; junction bases not matched to a gene: 7. The CDR3 DNA is TGTGCCAGTAGTATAACTGTAGGACTAGCGGGTCAAGAGACCCAGTACTTC. This translates into CASSITVGLAGQETQYF.